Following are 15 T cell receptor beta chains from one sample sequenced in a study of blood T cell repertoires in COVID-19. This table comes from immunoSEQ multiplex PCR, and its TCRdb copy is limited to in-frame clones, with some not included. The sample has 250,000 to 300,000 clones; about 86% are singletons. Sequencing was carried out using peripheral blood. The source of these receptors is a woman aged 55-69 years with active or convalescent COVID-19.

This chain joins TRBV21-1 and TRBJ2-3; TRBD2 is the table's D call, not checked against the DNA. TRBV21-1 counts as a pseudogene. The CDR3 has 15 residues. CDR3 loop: CASSIGKRRADTQYF. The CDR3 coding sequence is TGTGCCAGCAGCATTGGTAAGCGCCGTGCAGATACGCAGTATTTT.

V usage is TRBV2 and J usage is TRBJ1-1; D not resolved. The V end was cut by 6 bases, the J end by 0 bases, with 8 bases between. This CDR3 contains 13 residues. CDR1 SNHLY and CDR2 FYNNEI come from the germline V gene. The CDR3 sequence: CASSERLNTEAFF. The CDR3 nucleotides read TGTGCCAGCAGCGAACGTCTGAACACTGAAGCTTTCTTT.

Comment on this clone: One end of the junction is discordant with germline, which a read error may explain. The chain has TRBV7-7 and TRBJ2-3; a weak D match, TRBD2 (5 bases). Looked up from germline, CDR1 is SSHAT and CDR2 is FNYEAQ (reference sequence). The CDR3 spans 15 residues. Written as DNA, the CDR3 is TGTGCTAGCAGCAGTCAACTAGGCGCCACAGATACGCAGTATTTT. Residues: CASSSQLGATDTQYF.

The CDR3 DNA is TGTGCCAGCAGCTCCCTAGGGACAGGGGATGAAAAACTGTTTTTT. It specifies CASSSLGTGDEKLFF. V gene TRBV5-6 combines with J gene TRBJ1-4, with TRBD1 identical over 10 bases. This CDR3 spans 15 amino acids. CDR1 and CDR2 (germline): SGHDT, YYEEEE. Trimming at V came to 3 bases and at J to 6 bases, leaving 5 bases not matched to a gene.

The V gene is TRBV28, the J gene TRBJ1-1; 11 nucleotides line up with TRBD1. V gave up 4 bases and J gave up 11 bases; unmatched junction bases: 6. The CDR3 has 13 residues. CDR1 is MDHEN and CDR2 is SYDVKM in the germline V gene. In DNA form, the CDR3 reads TGTGCCAGCAGTTCGGGACAGGGGGATCGGGCTTTCTTT. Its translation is CASSSGQGDRAFF.

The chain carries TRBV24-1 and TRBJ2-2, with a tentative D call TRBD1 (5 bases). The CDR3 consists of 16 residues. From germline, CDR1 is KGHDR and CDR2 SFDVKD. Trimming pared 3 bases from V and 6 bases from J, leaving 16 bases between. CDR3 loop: CATSDPVGAPPGELFF. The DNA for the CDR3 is TGTGCCACCAGTGATCCCGTAGGGGCCCCCCCCGGGGAGCTGTTTTTT.

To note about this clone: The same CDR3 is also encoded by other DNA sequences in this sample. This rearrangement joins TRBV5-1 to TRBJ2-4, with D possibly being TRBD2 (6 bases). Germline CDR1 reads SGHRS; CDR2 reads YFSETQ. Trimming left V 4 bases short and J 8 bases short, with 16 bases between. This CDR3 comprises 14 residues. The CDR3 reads CASSPGTGRHIQYF. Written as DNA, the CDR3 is TGCGCCAGCAGCCCCGGGACGGGGAGGCACATTCAGTACTTC.

DNA for the CDR3: TGTGCCAGCAGCCGAGGTTTGTCTTTCGGGGGGGCCGGAGTGACAGATACGCAGTATTTT. Translation gives CASSRGLSFGGAGVTDTQYF. The rearrangement uses TRBV3-1 (or the pseudogene TRBV3-2) and TRBJ2-3, with 8 bases fitting TRBD2. The CDR3 extends over 20 amino acids. The V gene end was trimmed by 4 bases and the J gene end by 3 bases; junction bases not matched to a gene: 21. CDR1 is LGHDT and CDR2 is YNNKEL in the germline V gene (reference sequence).

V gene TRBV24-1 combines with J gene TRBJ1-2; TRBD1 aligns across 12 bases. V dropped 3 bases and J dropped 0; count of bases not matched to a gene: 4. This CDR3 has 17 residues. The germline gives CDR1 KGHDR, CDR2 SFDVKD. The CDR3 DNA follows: TGTGCCACCAGTGATCTGGGACAGGGGGCCCCTAACTATGGCTACACCTTC. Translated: CATSDLGQGAPNYGYTF.

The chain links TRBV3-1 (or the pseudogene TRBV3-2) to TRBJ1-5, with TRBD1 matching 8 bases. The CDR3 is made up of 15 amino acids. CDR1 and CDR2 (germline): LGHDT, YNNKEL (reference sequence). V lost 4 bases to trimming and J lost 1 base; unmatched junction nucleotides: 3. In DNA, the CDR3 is TGTGCCAGCAGCCCTCAGGGGGCCAGCAATCAGCCCCAGCATTTT. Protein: CASSPQGASNQPQHF.

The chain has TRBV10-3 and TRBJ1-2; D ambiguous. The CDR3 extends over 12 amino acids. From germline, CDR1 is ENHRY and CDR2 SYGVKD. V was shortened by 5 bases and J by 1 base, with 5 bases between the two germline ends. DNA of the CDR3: TGTGCCATCAGTCAGGATAACTATGGCTACACCTTC. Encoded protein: CAISQDNYGYTF.

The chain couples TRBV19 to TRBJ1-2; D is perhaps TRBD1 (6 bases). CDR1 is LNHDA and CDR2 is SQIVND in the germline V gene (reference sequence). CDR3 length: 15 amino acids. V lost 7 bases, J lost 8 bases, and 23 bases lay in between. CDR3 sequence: CASTPPDRPLRGYTF. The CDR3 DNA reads TGTGCCAGTACCCCACCCGACAGGCCGTTGCGCGGCTACACCTTC.

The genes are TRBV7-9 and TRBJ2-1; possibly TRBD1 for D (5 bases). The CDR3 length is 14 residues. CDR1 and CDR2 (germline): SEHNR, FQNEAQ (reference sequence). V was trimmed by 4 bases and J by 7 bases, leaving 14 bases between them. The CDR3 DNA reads TGTGCCAGCAGCTCGGGTGTGGCAGGGAATGAGCAGTTCTTC. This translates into CASSSGVAGNEQFF.

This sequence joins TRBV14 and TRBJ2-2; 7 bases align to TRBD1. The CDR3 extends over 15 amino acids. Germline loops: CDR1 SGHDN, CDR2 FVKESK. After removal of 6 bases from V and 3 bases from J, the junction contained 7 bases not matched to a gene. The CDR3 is CASRRQGSYTGELFF. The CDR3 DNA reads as TGTGCCAGCAGAAGACAGGGAAGTTACACCGGGGAGCTGTTTTTT.

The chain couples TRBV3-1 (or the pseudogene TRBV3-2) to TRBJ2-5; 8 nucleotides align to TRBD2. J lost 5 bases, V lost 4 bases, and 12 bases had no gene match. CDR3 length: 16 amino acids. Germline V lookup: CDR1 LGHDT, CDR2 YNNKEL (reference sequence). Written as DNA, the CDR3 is TGTGCCAGCAGCCCCAGCCGGGGGGGCTTGGGGGAGACCCAGTACTTC. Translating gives CASSPSRGGLGETQYF.